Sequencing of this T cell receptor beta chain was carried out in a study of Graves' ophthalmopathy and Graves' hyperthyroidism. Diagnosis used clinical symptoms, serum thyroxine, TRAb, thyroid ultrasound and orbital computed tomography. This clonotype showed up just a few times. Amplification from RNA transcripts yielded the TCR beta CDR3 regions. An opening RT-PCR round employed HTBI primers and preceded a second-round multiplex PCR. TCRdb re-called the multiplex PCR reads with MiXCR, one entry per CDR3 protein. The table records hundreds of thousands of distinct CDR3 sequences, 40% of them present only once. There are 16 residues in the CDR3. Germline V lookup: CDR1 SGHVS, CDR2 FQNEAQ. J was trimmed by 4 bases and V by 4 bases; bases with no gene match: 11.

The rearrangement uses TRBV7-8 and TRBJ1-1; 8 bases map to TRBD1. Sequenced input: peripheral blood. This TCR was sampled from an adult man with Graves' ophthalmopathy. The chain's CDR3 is CASSSVDRGRGTEAFF. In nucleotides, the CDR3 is TGTGCCAGCAGCTCAGTTGACAGGGGTCGAGGCACTGAAGCTTTCTTT.